Given below is one T cell receptor beta chain in context. Its antigen is currently unknown. This record belongs to a study of cytomegalovirus exposure and HLA in healthy donors. Study-wide context: As released early, the data held 65 million to 90 million unique TCRs from HLA-typed donors.

13 Jbeta primers and 60 Vbeta primers were used for the PCR. Sequencing was performed with immunoSEQ multiplex PCR; in TCRdb, only in-frame clones are kept and a portion is missing. This sample has about 59,000 clones; about four fifths occur once, and the top ten carry roughly 3.5%. Per germline, CDR1 ENHRY and CDR2 SYGVKD. With 11 bases removed from V and 8 bases from J, the gap between germline ends came to 16 bases. This CDR3 is 11 amino acids long. Study results and limitations: CMV serostatus was the sole immune exposure information available. Later genetic work tied a missense DCLRE1C variant to beta-chain V and J trimming. Specificity of three CMV-associated chains for CMV antigens was verified in vitro.

J is TRBJ2-7 and V is TRBV10-3; a possible D gene is TRBD1 (6 bases). The sequencing sample was made of PBMCs. The TCR sequence derives from a woman in her thirties or forties in good health and CMV-seronegative. Written as DNA, the CDR3 is TGTGCCGGGGGCGACCCTCCGAAGCAGTACTTC. This encodes CAGGDPPKQYF.